This paragraph reports one T cell receptor beta chain. This entry is derived from a study of tumor-infiltrating lymphocytes in oesophageal squamous cell carcinoma. A single record per CDR3 protein comes from TCRdb applying MiXCR to the PCR reads. Seen here are roughly 9,800 distinct CDR3 sequences, roughly 57% observed once, and the top ten hold around 27%. Germline V gives CDR1 SGHVS, CDR2 FNYEAQ. This CDR3 has 15 residues. V lost 4 bases and J 6 bases, leaving 18 bases between the germline ends. This chain joins TRBV7-6 and TRBJ2-5; D is perhaps TRBD2 (7 bases). Sequencing was done on a sample of esophageal tumor tissue. The receptor was derived from a female donor with esophageal squamous cell carcinoma. The CDR3 DNA follows: TGTGCCAGCAGCTCACCGAGGGGGGGGGGGAAGACCCAGTACTTC. Translating it yields CASSSPRGGGKTQYF.